This is a list of T cell receptor beta chains from one sample in a study of CD8+CD57+ T cells in acquired aplastic anemia. TCRdb reprocessed the reads with MiXCR, giving one entry per CDR3 protein. This sample has some 240,000 distinct CDR3 sequences, with 34% found just once. Sequencing was performed on sorted CD4+, CD8+, or CD8+CD57+ T cells (not recorded which) from PBMCs. All receptors come from a human donor in good health, serving as a control. CDR3s include the opening cysteine and the closing phenylalanine or tryptophan. D genes are given only for firm matches. Clone size is not always given. Where it is, it says once, few, many or a class for expanded clones.

TRBV29-1,many,TRBJ1-2,.,TGCAGCGTCGGACCCAACTACGCAGGGACTAACGACTATGGCTACACCTTC,CSVGPNYAGTNDYGYTF
TRBV11-2,.,TRBJ2-2,.,TGTGCCAGCAGGGACCCGAAGGTAAACACCGGGGAGCTGTTTTTT,CASRDPKVNTGELFF
TRBV10-3,.,TRBJ2-1,.,TGTGCCAGCAGTGAACAAAGGAATACTGAGCGGTTCTTC,CASSEQRNTERFF
TRBV6-2/TRBV6-3,.,TRBJ1-5,.,TGTGCCGGCAGAAAGGGAACAGGGTATCAGCCCCAGCATTTT,CAGRKGTGYQPQHF
TRBV24-1,.,TRBJ2-7,TRBD1,TGTGCCACCAGTGATACGGACAGGTCCTACGAGCAGTACTTC,CATSDTDRSYEQYF
TRBV10-3,.,TRBJ2-7,.,TGTGCCATCAGTGGCGGGACAGTCTCCTACGAGCAGTACTTC,CAISGGTVSYEQYF
TRBV20-1,many,TRBJ2-3,TRBD2,TGCAGTGCTGCTAGCGGGTTCACAGATACGCAGTATTTT,CSAASGFTDTQYF
TRBV20-1,few,TRBJ2-5,.,TGCAGTGCTAGGGAGACCCAGTACTTC,CSARETQYF
TRBV11-2,many,TRBJ2-5,.,TGTGCCAGCAGCTTAGTATTGGTGGAACTAGAGACCCAGTACTTC,CASSLVLVELETQYF
TRBV20-1,many,TRBJ2-1,.,TGCAGTGCTAGTAGGGATCTCTTC,CSASRDLF
TRBV2,many,TRBJ1-4,.,TGTGCCAGCAGTGAACGGGGACCAACAACTAATGAAAAACTGTTTTTT,CASSERGPTTNEKLFF
TRBV6-1,few,TRBJ2-3,TRBD2,TGTGCCAGCAGGCTCGGGGCGGGAGTCATTTTATCAGATACGCAGTATTTT,CASRLGAGVILSDTQYF
TRBV7-2,many,TRBJ1-2,.,TGTGCCAGCAGCTTAGGAGGCACATTCTATGGCTACACCTTC,CASSLGGTFYGYTF
TRBV20-1,many,TRBJ2-7,.,TGCAGTGCTAGAGTTGGTGGTCAGGGGATGGGCGAGCAGTACTTC,CSARVGGQGMGEQYF
TRBV5-1,.,TRBJ2-5,.,TGCGCCAGCAGCTTATTTGGCACTAACGGGGCCCAGGAGACCCAGTACTTC,CASSLFGTNGAQETQYF
TRBV12-3/TRBV12-4,many,TRBJ1-5,.,TGTGCCAGCAGACCAGGGGTTGGGGAGCCCCAGCATTTT,CASRPGVGEPQHF
TRBV19,many,TRBJ1-6,.,TGTGCCAGTAAAAGGTTGGATAATTCACCCCTCCACTTT,CASKRLDNSPLHF
TRBV10-3,.,TRBJ1-2,.,TGTGCCATCAGTGGGACGGCTCCCCCTTATAACTATGGCTACACCTTC,CAISGTAPPYNYGYTF
TRBV3-1,few,TRBJ1-3,.,TGTGCCAGCAGCTCCAGGGTGACAGGAAACACCATATATTTT,CASSSRVTGNTIYF
TRBV24-1,few,TRBJ1-2,.,TGTGCCACCAGTGATTTTATAGGGGCCGGCTACACCTTC,CATSDFIGAGYTF
TRBV3-1,.,TRBJ2-7,TRBD1,TGTGCCAGCAGCCAAGATCCGACAGGGTACTACGAGCAGTACTTC,CASSQDPTGYYEQYF
TRBV7-9,many,TRBJ1-2,.,TGTGCCAGCAGCCAAACAAGCCACTATGGCTACACCTTC,CASSQTSHYGYTF
TRBV12-3/TRBV12-4,.,TRBJ2-7,.,TGTGCCAGCAGCCCCTTAATGGACTACGAGCAGTACTTC,CASSPLMDYEQYF
TRBV2,.,TRBJ2-7,.,TGTGCCAGCACCATAACCTACGAGCAGTACTTC,CASTITYEQYF
TRBV4-1,many,TRBJ1-1,.,TGCGCCAGCAGCTTGAGGGTGAGGAACACTGAAGCTTTCTTT,CASSLRVRNTEAFF
TRBV10-3,many,TRBJ2-7,TRBD1,TGTGCCATCAGATTCGGACAGGGGAACCACGAGCAGTACTTC,CAIRFGQGNHEQYF
TRBV2,.,TRBJ2-7,TRBD1,TGTGCCAGCAGTGAATTGACAGGGACGTTGGGCGAGCAGTACTTC,CASSELTGTLGEQYF
TRBV3-1,.,TRBJ2-3,.,TGTGCCAGCAGCAATGGAGGTACGCAGTATTTT,CASSNGGTQYF
TRBV2,.,TRBJ2-1,.,TGTGCCAGCAGTGAAGGGGGAGTAGTTGTAGAGCAGTTCTTC,CASSEGGVVVEQFF
TRBV20-1,many,TRBJ1-5,.,TGCAGTGCTAGAGATCCGACAGGTATCCCCCAGCATTTT,CSARDPTGIPQHF
TRBV15,.,TRBJ2-7,.,TGTGCCACCAGCAGCTCCTCGGGGACCTACGAGCAGTACTTC,CATSSSSGTYEQYF
TRBV7-7,.,TRBJ2-5,TRBD2,TGTGCTAGCAGCCTAGCGGGGGGGGAGCAAGAGACCCAGTACTTC,CASSLAGGEQETQYF
TRBV7-3,many,TRBJ2-1,TRBD1,TGTGCCAGCAGCTTAATAGATGGACAGGGGACTGAGCAGTTCTTC,CASSLIDGQGTEQFF
TRBV7-2,.,TRBJ1-1,.,TGTGCCAGCAGCCCGGGAATTAACACTGAAGCTTTCTTT,CASSPGINTEAFF
TRBV4-1,.,TRBJ2-7,.,TGCGCCGGCAGCCATATGCCGGGACTCCTATCTCTCTACGAGCAGTACTTC,CAGSHMPGLLSLYEQYF
TRBV5-6,.,TRBJ1-1,.,TGTGCCAGCAGCTTTACCTACGAGATTCGGAACACTGAAGCTTTCTTT,CASSFTYEIRNTEAFF
TRBV7-8,few,TRBJ2-4,.,TGTGCCAGCAGCTTAACGGGCAGAACAGGGACCGATGAAAACATTCAGTACTTC,CASSLTGRTGTDENIQYF
TRBV10-3,many,TRBJ1-2,.,TGTGCCATCAGTGAATCCCCTCCCCCTTATAACTATGGCTACACCTTC,CAISESPPPYNYGYTF
TRBV3-1,.,TRBJ2-3,.,TGTGCCAGCAGGCCTGAGGGGACCCGGGGAGATACGCAGTATTTT,CASRPEGTRGDTQYF
TRBV24-1,many,TRBJ2-1,.,TGTGCCACCAGTGATTTCTCTGTGACAGGAAATTCGTACAATGAGCAGTTCTTC,CATSDFSVTGNSYNEQFF
TRBV19,.,TRBJ1-6,.,TGTGCCAGTAGACCGGACGTCGGCTCCTATAATTCACCCCTCCACTTT,CASRPDVGSYNSPLHF
TRBV20-1,once,TRBJ2-1,.,TGCAGTGCTAGAGGAGTGTTCACCCTAACAGGGCCTAATGAGCAGTTCTTC,CSARGVFTLTGPNEQFF
TRBV10-3,.,TRBJ1-2,.,TGTGCCAGCAGTCACTATGGCTACGCCTTC,CASSHYGYAF
TRBV20-1,.,TRBJ2-1,.,TGCAGTGCTAGAGATTTCGGGGGGCGGGTCCATGAGCAGTTCTTC,CSARDFGGRVHEQFF
TRBV5-1,many,TRBJ2-7,TRBD2,TGCGCCAGCAGCTTGTCGGCTAGCGGGGGTTCCTACGAGCAGTACTTC,CASSLSASGGSYEQYF
TRBV5-5,.,TRBJ1-6,TRBD1,TGTGCCAGCAGCTTGTTTCCGGGACAGGGATACTCACCCCTCCACTTT,CASSLFPGQGYSPLHF
TRBV7-2,.,TRBJ1-2,.,TGTGCCAGCAGCTATCTCCGGGACTATGGCTACACCTTC,CASSYLRDYGYTF
TRBV20-1,.,TRBJ1-5,.,TGCAGTGAAGACCTCCGGGGAAATCAGCCCCAGCATTTT,CSEDLRGNQPQHF
TRBV9,many,TRBJ1-6,.,TGTGCCAGCAGCGTACGGGCAGGGAATGATTCACCCCTCCACTTT,CASSVRAGNDSPLHF
TRBV29-1,.,TRBJ1-1,TRBD1,TGCAGCGGGGACAGGGGGCTGGCTGAAGCTTTCTTT,CSGDRGLAEAFF
TRBV10-3,many,TRBJ2-1,TRBD2,TGTGCCATCAGTGCACAGAGCGGGAGGGCCGGTAATGAGCAGTTCTTC,CAISAQSGRAGNEQFF
TRBV12-3/TRBV12-4,once,TRBJ1-5,TRBD1,TGTGCCAGCAGTCAAGACAGGGACAGCAATCAGCCCCAGCATTTT,CASSQDRDSNQPQHF
TRBV29-1,once,TRBJ1-1,TRBD1,TGCAGCGTTGATGTAGGGGGCGCGGGCACTGAAGCTTTCTTT,CSVDVGGAGTEAFF
TRBV2,many,TRBJ2-7,TRBD1,TGTGCCAGCAAGGTGGACAGGGTCGGCCACGAGCAGTACTTC,CASKVDRVGHEQYF
TRBV7-9,.,TRBJ2-5,.,TGTGCCAGCAGCTCTCGACTGGCATCAGAAGAGACCCAGTACTTC,CASSSRLASEETQYF
TRBV5-1,.,TRBJ2-3,.,TGCGCCAGCAGCTTAATCAGGACCAACACAGATACGCAGTATTTT,CASSLIRTNTDTQYF
TRBV27,once,TRBJ2-3,TRBD2,TGTGCCAGCATGTCTCCGGCGGGGGGCAAGAATACGCAGTATTTT,CASMSPAGGKNTQYF
TRBV19,.,TRBJ2-6,.,TGTGCCAGTAGTATCGGCTATGGGGCCAACGTCCTGACTTTC,CASSIGYGANVLTF
TRBV28,.,TRBJ1-1,.,TGTGCCAGCAGTTCTCATTTCATAGGGAATTTCTTT,CASSSHFIGNFF